One and the same sample provided the 19 T cell receptor beta chains below, sequenced in a study of regulatory T cells in long-lasting Graves disease. Construction of TCR beta libraries relied on iRepertoire HTBI primers and on Arm-PCR targeting CDR3 regions. In TCRdb, the multiplex PCR reads were re-called with MiXCR into one record per CDR3 protein. The data show a few hundred thousand distinct CDR3 sequences, with 12% seen just once and approximately 20% held by the top ten. The time point: newly diagnosed GD, antithyroid drugs for less than 3 months. PBMC RNA was the source of the TCR library. The same data also contributed to another study, on T cells in Graves' hyperthyroidism and ophthalmopathy.

The source was peripheral blood mononuclear cells (PBMCs), collected at new diagnosis, from a patient treated with antithyroid drugs. Receptors were obtained from a woman between 18 and 29 years old with Graves disease.

This clonotype was seen only once. The chain carries TRBV18 and TRBJ1-5; a weak D match, TRBD1 (5 bases). The CDR3 length is 15 residues. Germline CDR1 and CDR2: KGHSH and LQKENI. The V end lost 5 bases, the J end lost 1 base, and 12 bases lay between the germline ends. CDR3 sequence reads: CASSFGGPSNQPQHF. The CDR3 DNA follows: TGTGCCAGCTCATTTGGGGGACCCAGCAATCAGCCCCAGCATTTT.

This sequence joins TRBV9 and TRBJ1-5; D is possibly TRBD1 (5 bases). From germline, CDR1 is SGDLS and CDR2 YYNGEE. V gave up 3 bases and J gave up 3 bases, with 16 bases separating them. The CDR3 is 16 residues long. The CDR3 nucleotides read TGTGCCAGCAGCGGGGGGGTTTTTCCCCCCAATCAGCCCCAGCATTTT. It yields the protein CASSGGVFPPNQPQHF.

In its sample, this clonotype was seen many times. This chain uses TRBV18 with TRBJ2-3; possible D gene TRBD2, 6 bases. Germline V gene sequence: CDR1 KGHSH, CDR2 LQKENI. The CDR3 totals 15 residues. V gave up 3 bases and J gave up 0 bases, with 10 bases separating them. CDR3 residues: CASSPDYLSTDTQYF. The CDR3 DNA follows: TGTGCCAGCTCACCGGACTACCTTAGCACAGATACGCAGTATTTT.

Note on this clonotype: Given a far larger clone just one base away, this is likely a sequencing read error. The chain couples TRBV11-1 to TRBJ2-5; D not resolved. The CDR3 is made up of 13 amino acids. Looked up from germline, CDR1 is SGHAT and CDR2 is FQDESV (reference sequence). V was cut by 4 bases and J by 2 bases, with 8 bases left in between. The CDR3 spells CASSSPAQETQYF. The CDR3 DNA reads TGTGCCAGCAGCTCCCCGGCGCAAGAGACCCAGTACTTC.

Details on this clonotype: A much more abundant neighbour one base away suggests this may be a read error. The chain couples TRBV3-2 to TRBJ1-5; the table's D call TRBD1 went unverified against the DNA. TRBV3-2 is a documented pseudogene. The CDR3 runs to 15 residues. CDR3 amino acids: CASSQGTGYNQPQHF. As DNA, the CDR3 is TGTGCCAGCAGCCAAGGCACAGGGTACAATCAGCCCCAGCATTTT.

This clonotype came up many times. J is TRBJ1-1 and V is TRBV2, with TRBD1 matching over 7 bases. The J segment lost 9 bases and the V segment lost 4 bases, leaving 5 bases of the junction unmatched. Germline values: CDR1 SNHLY, CDR2 FYNNEI. CDR3 length: 12 amino acids. The CDR3 spells CASSVGQLKAFF. CDR3 in DNA: TGTGCCAGCAGTGTGGGACAGCTTAAAGCTTTCTTT.

This clonotype was seen at least ten times. The chain joins TRBV27 to TRBJ2-5; D unclear. V was shortened by 2 bases and J by 5 bases, with 12 bases between the two germline ends. This CDR3 has 14 amino acids. Germline V gives CDR1 MNHEY, CDR2 SMNVEV (reference sequence). The CDR3 region is CASSLMTASETQYF. Written as DNA, the CDR3 is TGTGCCAGCAGTTTAATGACTGCCTCGGAGACCCAGTACTTC.

This clonotype was observed at least ten times. The rearrangement links TRBV7-8 to TRBJ2-3; 8 positions match TRBD1. Germline-derived CDR1 and CDR2 are SGHVS and FQNEAQ. J lost 6 bases, V lost 0 bases, and 11 bases had no gene match. The CDR3 contains 17 residues. The CDR3, as DNA: TGTGCCAGCAGCTTAGCGAGGTCAGGGGGCGCGGTGGATACGCAGTATTTT. This gives the protein CASSLARSGGAVDTQYF.

Regarding this clonotype: Possible read error: a much larger clone is one base away. The chain couples TRBV19 to TRBJ1-1, with 7 bases lining up with TRBD1. Germline V gene data show CDR1 as LNHDA and CDR2 as SQIVND (reference sequence). The CDR3 is 14 amino acids. As DNA, the CDR3 is TGTGCCAGTAACCTGATACAGGGGAGCACTGAAGCTCTCTTT. It translates to CASNLIQGSTEALF. The whole variable domain, filled in from reference TRBV19 and TRBJ1-1, reads DGGITQSPKYLFRKEGQNVTLSCEQNLNHDAMYWYRQDPGQGLRLIYYSQIVNDFQKGDIAEGYSVSREKKESFPLTVTSAQKNPTAFYLCASNLIQGSTEALFGQGTRLTVV.

The chain recombines TRBV7-3 with TRBJ2-1, with 16 bases aligning to TRBD2. V shed 5 bases, J shed 6 bases, and the junction held 4 bases outside the gene matches. The length of the CDR3 is 16 residues. Germline V gene data show CDR1 as SGHTA and CDR2 as FQGTGA. The CDR3 DNA is TGTGCCAGCAGCCTCGGGACTAGCGGGGGGGCCAATGAGCAGTTCTTC. This translates into CASSLGTSGGANEQFF.

This rearrangement joins TRBV9 to TRBJ1-1; D remains ambiguous. Germline V gene sequence: CDR1 SGDLS, CDR2 YYNGEE. V was trimmed by 0 bases and J by 0 bases, leaving 9 bases between them. The CDR3 sequence is 15 residues long. The CDR3 DNA reads as TGTGCCAGCAGCGTAGAGGCAGCCATGAACACTGAAGCTTTCTTT. Translating it yields CASSVEAAMNTEAFF.

The genes are TRBV15 and TRBJ1-1; a weak D match, TRBD1 (6 bases). Trimming shortened V by 0 bases and J by 5 bases, and 16 bases separated the two germline ends. CDR1 and CDR2 (germline): LNHNV, YYDKDF (reference sequence). This CDR3 region has 16 residues. The DNA for the CDR3 is TGTGCCACCAGCAGAGATCGGGGGGGGGGCCGAACTGAAGCTTTCTTT. This encodes CATSRDRGGGRTEAFF.

V gene TRBV19 combines with J gene TRBJ1-2, with a weak D call TRBD1 (5 bases). The V and J ends lost 3 bases and 4 bases respectively, with 9 bases between them. The CDR3 runs 13 residues. Germline V gene sequence: CDR1 LNHDA, CDR2 SQIVND (reference sequence). CDR3 region: CASSIDRIYGYTF. CDR3 bases: TGTGCCAGTAGTATTGACAGAATCTATGGCTACACCTTC. Supplemented by reference TRBV19 and TRBJ1-2, the full variable domain reads DGGITQSPKYLFRKEGQNVTLSCEQNLNHDAMYWYRQDPGQGLRLIYYSQIVNDFQKGDIAEGYSVSREKKESFPLTVTSAQKNPTAFYLCASSIDRIYGYTFGSGTRLTVV.

This clonotype was detected ten times or more. V and J are TRBV2 and TRBJ2-7; 11 bases are shared with TRBD2. Germline lookup yields CDR1 SNHLY and CDR2 FYNNEI. CDR3 size: 15 residues. The V segment lost 6 bases and the J segment 2 bases; nucleotides outside the gene matches: 6. The CDR3 coding sequence is TGTGCCAGCAGCCCCCTAGCGGGAGGCACCTACGAGCAGTACTTC. Translation gives CASSPLAGGTYEQYF.

This clonotype was recorded at least ten times. The V and J genes are TRBV10-1 and TRBJ1-1, with D maybe TRBD1 (5 bases). Trimming shortened V by 0 bases and J by 8 bases, and 13 bases separated the two germline ends. The CDR3 consists of 14 residues. Germline CDR1 and CDR2: WNHNN and SYGVQD (reference sequence). The CDR3 bases are TGCGCCAGCAGTGAGTCTTTATCGGACAACGAAGCTTTCTTT. Its protein is CASSESLSDNEAFF.

V and J are TRBV19 and TRBJ1-5; 7 nucleotides match TRBD1. The CDR3 runs to 17 residues. Germline assignment: CDR1 LNHDA and CDR2 SQIVND (reference sequence). With 1 base clipped from V and 2 bases from J, the junction kept 8 bases outside the gene matches. The CDR3 nucleotides are TGTGCCAGTAGTATAGTAGGGGCCGGGACAGGCAATCAGCCCCAGCATTTT. Translating it yields CASSIVGAGTGNQPQHF. The full variable domain, completed using reference TRBV19 and TRBJ1-5, is DGGITQSPKYLFRKEGQNVTLSCEQNLNHDAMYWYRQDPGQGLRLIYYSQIVNDFQKGDIAEGYSVSREKKESFPLTVTSAQKNPTAFYLCASSIVGAGTGNQPQHFGDGTRLSIL.

This clonotype was found many times. The rearrangement links TRBV12-3 or TRBV12-4 to TRBJ1-1; no clear D gene. Trimming cost V 3 bases and J 3 bases, with 8 bases left between them. The CDR3 covers 13 residues. In DNA, the CDR3 is TGTGCCAGCAGTTTTGATGGGTACACTGAAGCTTTCTTT. Protein product: CASSFDGYTEAFF.

This chain uses TRBV6-2 or TRBV6-3 with TRBJ2-2, with a tentative D call TRBD2 (5 bases). Trimming stripped 5 bases from V and 0 bases from J, with 19 bases between. CDR3 size: 18 residues. CDR1 is MNHEY and CDR2 is SVGEGT in the germline V gene. DNA of the CDR3: TGTGCCAGCAGTCCCTGGACGGGCCCGAGGGCGAACACCGGGGAGCTGTTTTTT. It encodes CASSPWTGPRANTGELFF.

This clonotype was observed at least ten times. This chain joins TRBV18 and TRBJ2-1; possibly TRBD2 for D (5 bases). The V gene lost 4 bases and the J gene lost 4 bases, with 11 bases spanning the gap. Germline CDR1 reads KGHSH; CDR2 reads LQKENI. The CDR3 totals 14 residues. CDR3: CASSLSSGYNEQFF. CDR3 DNA sequence: TGTGCCAGCTCACTATCCAGCGGATACAATGAGCAGTTCTTC. The full variable domain, rest sourced from reference TRBV18 and TRBJ2-1, is NAGVMQNPRHLVRRRGQEARLRCSPMKGHSHVYWYRQLPEEGLKFMVYLQKENIIDESGMPKERFSAEFPKEGPSILRIQQVVRGDSAAYFCASSLSSGYNEQFFGPGTRLTVL.